A single sample is the source of the 7 T cell receptor beta chains below, sequenced in a study of shared T cell receptors in the human thymus. Sequencing used immunoSEQ multiplex PCR; TCRdb keeps in-frame clones, though not all of them. The sample comprises about 500,000 clones, about four fifths of which are singletons, and around 0.012% rests with the top ten. These data were also reused for a study on human thymus T cells.

Sequencing used thymocytes. The receptors stem from a boy in the first two years of life with a congenital heart defect.

The chain combines TRBV28 with TRBJ1-2; 8 bases agree with TRBD1. Per germline, CDR1 MDHEN and CDR2 SYDVKM. Trimming removed 5 bases from V and 3 bases from J; junction bases left unmatched: 14. This CDR3 is 17 amino acids long. The CDR3 loop reads CASSLQSRTGLHYGYTF. DNA for the CDR3: TGTGCCAGCAGTCTCCAATCTAGGACAGGGTTGCACTATGGCTACACCTTC.

This chain joins TRBV9 and TRBJ2-7; D is perhaps TRBD1 (5 bases). Germline loops: CDR1 SGDLS, CDR2 YYNGEE. This CDR3 has 14 amino acids. V was trimmed by 2 bases and J by 3 bases, leaving 12 bases between them. CDR3 DNA sequence: TGTGCCAGCAGCGTTCAGGGTAAAGACTACGAGCAGTACTTC. Amino acid sequence: CASSVQGKDYEQYF.

The V call is TRBV19, the J call TRBJ2-5; 7 bases are a match to TRBD2. The J segment lost 6 bases and the V segment lost 3 bases, leaving 10 bases of the junction unmatched. The CDR3 length is 15 residues. Germline CDR1 is LNHDA and CDR2 is SQIVND (reference sequence). The DNA of the CDR3 is TGTGCCAGTAGTATCGAGGGAGGGCACTTAAAGACCCAGTACTTC. Translating gives CASSIEGGHLKTQYF.

The genes are TRBV2 and TRBJ2-3, with TRBD2 matching 7 bases. Germline CDR1 reads SNHLY; CDR2 reads FYNNEI. This CDR3 spans 12 amino acids. Trimming took 5 bases from V and 12 from J; bases not matched to a gene: 8. CDR3 nucleotides: TGTGCCAGCAGTCGAGGGGACTACAGTCAGTATTTT. Its protein product is CASSRGDYSQYF.

V and J are TRBV5-4 and TRBJ2-7; a possible D gene is TRBD2 (6 bases). The germline V and J ends were trimmed by 3 bases and 0 bases, with 10 bases remaining between them. Per the germline V gene, CDR1 is SGHNT and CDR2 is YYREEE (reference sequence). The CDR3 loop spans 14 amino acids. The CDR3 nucleotides read TGTGCCAGCAGCTCGGAGGGACGCTCCTACGAGCAGTACTTC. Translation: CASSSEGRSYEQYF.

This clone was seen only a few times. The chain has TRBV5-1 and TRBJ2-1; 11 positions match TRBD2. Germline CDR1 reads SGHRS; CDR2 reads YFSETQ. The CDR3 is made up of 14 amino acids. With 6 bases clipped from V and 8 bases from J, the junction kept 7 bases outside the gene matches. This CDR3 is CASTSGRLLDEQFF. For the CDR3, the DNA is TGCGCCAGCACTAGCGGGAGGCTCTTAGATGAGCAGTTCTTC.

This chain connects TRBV6-6 to TRBJ2-3; no definite D call. The V gene lost 0 bases and the J gene lost 6 bases, with 13 bases spanning the gap. The CDR3 has 15 residues. Germline loops: CDR1 MNHNY, CDR2 SVGAGI (reference sequence). DNA of the CDR3: TGTGCCAGCAGTTACTCGTCGCAGGCCAGGGATACGCAGTATTTT. It is translated as CASSYSSQARDTQYF.